Below are 31 T cell receptor beta chains sequenced from a single sample in a study of cytomegalovirus exposure and HLA in healthy donors. Primers: 60 Vbeta forward and 13 Jbeta reverse. Repertoires were generated with immunoSEQ multiplex PCR, while TCRdb's copy carries only in-frame clones and drops some. Of roughly 130,000 clones listed, about four fifths are singletons. Sequencing input: PBMCs. These receptors originate from a woman in her 40s in good health and CMV-seronegative.

J is TRBJ1-2 and V is TRBV6-1; 8 positions match TRBD1. After removal of 6 bases from V and 3 bases from J, the junction contained 9 bases not matched to a gene. CDR1 MNHNS and CDR2 SASEGT come from the germline V gene. The CDR3 consists of 15 residues. The CDR3 bases are TGTGCCAGCAGCGCCGGACAGGGAGTGGACTATGGCTACACCTTC. Its protein is CASSAGQGVDYGYTF.

The chain uses TRBV29-1 and TRBJ2-7; perhaps TRBD1 as D (6 bases). The CDR3 contains 14 residues. Germline CDR1 is SQVTM and CDR2 is ANQGSEA. The V and J ends lost 3 bases and 0 bases respectively, with 12 bases between them. CDR3 region: CSVDAQGSSYEQYF. In DNA, the CDR3 is TGCAGCGTTGACGCACAGGGTAGCTCCTACGAGCAGTACTTC.

This chain uses TRBV29-1 with TRBJ2-1; D is ambiguous. From germline, CDR1 is SQVTM and CDR2 ANQGSEA. CDR3 length equals 11 residues. V lost 8 bases and J lost 8, with 13 bases in between. The CDR3 DNA reads TGCAGCACATACCCTCCCGATGAGCAGTTCTTC. As protein: CSTYPPDEQFF.

The chain carries TRBV4-2 and TRBJ2-4, with TRBD1 matching 11 bases. The CDR3 has 15 amino acids. The germline V gene has CDR1 LGHNA and CDR2 YNFKEQ. Trimming took 3 bases from V and 4 from J; bases not matched to a gene: 2. The CDR3 nucleotides are TGTGCCAGCAGCCAGGGACAGGGGGAGAAAAACATTCAGTACTTC. As protein: CASSQGQGEKNIQYF.

The V call is TRBV6-5, the J call TRBJ1-2; TRBD1 agrees at 8 bases. This CDR3 comprises 14 residues. J lost 5 bases, V lost 6 bases, and 8 bases had no gene match. Looked up from germline, CDR1 is MNHEY and CDR2 is SVGAGI. The CDR3 DNA follows: TGTGCCAGCAGCCCGGGACAGGTCCGATATGGCTACACCTTC. It yields the protein CASSPGQVRYGYTF.

This clone has only a few counts. This chain joins TRBV29-1 and TRBJ1-2; 7 positions agree with TRBD1. Trimming cost V 4 bases and J 5 bases; bases outside gene matches: 7. This CDR3 spans 13 amino acids. Germline lookup yields CDR1 SQVTM and CDR2 ANQGSEA. CDR3: CSVGGGEGYGYTF. CDR3 nucleotides: TGCAGCGTTGGAGGGGGCGAGGGGTATGGCTACACCTTC.

This clone appeared a single time. This chain joins TRBV2 and TRBJ2-3, with D hard to call. This CDR3 spans 11 amino acids. V lost 6 bases and J 6 bases, leaving 7 bases between the germline ends. CDR1 is SNHLY and CDR2 is FYNNEI in the germline V gene. The CDR3 here is CASRSVDTQYF. CDR3 DNA sequence: TGTGCCAGCAGGTCCGTGGATACGCAGTATTTT. The variable domain in full, completed from reference TRBV2 and TRBJ2-3, reads EPEVTQTPSHQVTQMGQEVILRCVPISNHLYFYWYRQILGQKVEFLVSFYNNEISEKSEIFDDQFSVERPDGSNFTLKIRSTKLEDSAMYFCASRSVDTQYFGPGTRLTVL.

The chain has TRBV5-8 and TRBJ2-5; D is uncertain. Germline V gene sequence: CDR1 SGHTS, CDR2 YDEGEE. V was shortened by 0 bases and J by 9 bases, with 9 bases between the two germline ends. The CDR3 length is 12 residues. CDR3 protein: CASSLALQAQYF. As DNA, the CDR3 is TGTGCCAGCAGCTTGGCTCTGCAGGCCCAGTACTTC.

This chain uses TRBV7-2 with TRBJ2-5; 10 nucleotides agree with TRBD2. V lost 4 bases and J lost 5; bases outside the gene matches: 7. Germline CDR1 and CDR2: SGHTA and FQGNSA. This CDR3 region has 15 residues. CDR3: CASSSLAGGRETQYF. The CDR3 DNA reads TGTGCCAGCAGCTCGTTAGCGGGAGGCAGGGAGACCCAGTACTTC. Together with reference TRBV7-2 and TRBJ2-5, the CDR3 gives the full variable domain: GAGVSQSPSNKVTEKGKDVELRCDPISGHTALYWYRQSLGQGLEFLIYFQGNSAPDKSGLPSDRFSAERTGGSVSTLTIQRTQQEDSAVYLCASSSLAGGRETQYFGPGTRLLVL.

The CDR3 region is CASSYRARQGDTEAFF. The DNA for the CDR3 is TGCGCCAGCAGCTACAGGGCCCGTCAAGGGGACACTGAAGCTTTCTTT. The chain employs TRBV5-1 and TRBJ1-1; D possibly corresponds to TRBD1 (6 bases). V was clipped by 3 bases and J by 3 bases, with 18 bases between them. Germline assignment: CDR1 SGHRS and CDR2 YFSETQ. The CDR3 is made up of 16 amino acids.

The rearrangement uses TRBV6-5 and TRBJ1-2; 7 bases line up with TRBD1. J lost 3 bases, V lost 0 bases, and 7 bases had no gene match. This CDR3 spans 16 amino acids. CDR1 MNHEY and CDR2 SVGAGI come from the germline V gene. Here the CDR3 DNA reads TGTGCCAGCAGTTACTCGTTCCCCGACAGGGACTATGGCTACACCTTC. It translates to CASSYSFPDRDYGYTF.

The chain is built from TRBV9 and TRBJ2-2, with D unresolved. This CDR3 contains 15 residues. Germline V gives CDR1 SGDLS, CDR2 YYNGEE. The V end was cut by 3 bases, the J end by 0 bases, with 9 bases between. CDR3 protein: CASSGWPTNTGELFF. The CDR3, as DNA: TGTGCCAGCAGCGGTTGGCCAACGAACACCGGGGAGCTGTTTTTT.

V is TRBV7-3 and J is TRBJ2-3; the match to TRBD2 covers 7 bases. The CDR3 extends over 16 amino acids. V gave up 0 bases and J gave up 4 bases; unmatched junction bases: 7. CDR1 SGHTA and CDR2 FQGTGA come from the germline V gene. In DNA form, the CDR3 reads TGTGCCAGCAGCTTAACGGTTGCTAGCGGTTCAGATACGCAGTATTTT. It encodes CASSLTVASGSDTQYF.

The chain couples TRBV11-2 to TRBJ1-1, with D perhaps TRBD1 (5 bases). Germline lookup yields CDR1 SGHAT and CDR2 FQNNGV. V was shortened by 0 bases and J by 9 bases, with 11 bases between the two germline ends. CDR3 size: 13 residues. This CDR3 is CASSLDSGAQAFF. In DNA form, the CDR3 reads TGTGCCAGCAGCTTAGATAGCGGGGCCCAAGCTTTCTTT.

Only a few counts were recorded for this clone. This chain links TRBV5-5 with TRBJ1-5; unclear D gene. Looked up from germline, CDR1 is SGHKS and CDR2 is YYEKEE (reference sequence). The CDR3 loop spans 15 amino acids. The V end lost 5 bases, the J end lost 0 bases, and 12 bases lay between the germline ends. The CDR3 DNA sequence: TGTGCCAGCAGTTTCGGGATCCTTAGCAATCAGCCCCAGCATTTT. It yields the protein CASSFGILSNQPQHF.

This chain connects TRBV28 to TRBJ2-7; 10 bases are a match to TRBD2. CDR1 and CDR2 from the germline V gene are MDHEN and SYDVKM. The trim removed 6 bases at V and 5 bases at J, leaving 7 bases unmatched. The CDR3 runs 14 residues. The CDR3 nucleotides read TGTGCCAGCAGCATTAGCGGGGGGCCAGACGAGCAGTACTTC. Translating it yields CASSISGGPDEQYF.

This chain joins TRBV4-3 and TRBJ2-7; 7 bases map to TRBD1. Trimming cost V 2 bases and J 2 bases; bases outside gene matches: 3. Germline CDR1 is LGHNA and CDR2 is YSLEER. This CDR3 is built from 14 residues. The CDR3 region is CASSQIGTAYEQYF. The CDR3 bases are TGCGCCAGCAGCCAAATTGGGACAGCCTACGAGCAGTACTTC.

V and J are TRBV4-1 and TRBJ2-5, with D perhaps TRBD2 (7 bases). CDR1 is MGHRA, CDR2 YSYEKL, per germline. CDR3 length: 16 amino acids. Trimming cost V 4 bases and J 5 bases, with 20 bases left between them. CDR3 loop: CASSPSGAGRGETQYF. In DNA, the CDR3 is TGCGCCAGCAGCCCCTCTGGAGCGGGGAGGGGGGAGACCCAGTACTTC.

The chain uses TRBV5-1 and TRBJ2-7; D possibly corresponds to TRBD2 (5 bases). This CDR3 comprises 15 residues. In germline, CDR1 is SGHRS, CDR2 YFSETQ. Trimming left V 4 bases short and J 1 base short, with 15 bases between. CDR3 in amino acids: CASSHRGSASYEQYF. CDR3 sequence (DNA): TGCGCCAGCAGCCACCGGGGATCTGCGTCCTACGAGCAGTACTTC.

V gene TRBV19 combines with J gene TRBJ2-3; D is perhaps TRBD2 (5 bases). The V and J ends lost 10 bases and 1 base respectively, with 12 bases between them. The CDR3 consists of 13 residues. The germline V gene encodes CDR1 LNHDA and CDR2 SQIVND (reference sequence). The CDR3 nucleotides are TGTGCCATAGGGAGTTTAGGCACAGATACGCAGTATTTT. Protein sequence: CAIGSLGTDTQYF.

The chain combines TRBV7-2 with TRBJ1-2; possibly TRBD1 for D (5 bases). The CDR3 covers 14 residues. Germline V gene data show CDR1 as SGHTA and CDR2 as FQGNSA. Trimming cost V 3 bases and J 2 bases, with 10 bases left between them. CDR3 DNA sequence: TGTGCCAGCAGCTTTTCCAGGGCAAACTATGGCTACACCTTC. Amino acids: CASSFSRANYGYTF.

This clone was observed once. The rearrangement uses TRBV21-1 and TRBJ2-4; the table's D call, TRBD1, was not checked against the DNA. TRBV21-1 is noted as a pseudogene. This CDR3 contains 15 residues. The CDR3 protein is CASSKDRTGKNIQYF. CDR3 DNA sequence: TGTGCCAGCAGCAAAGATAGGACAGGAAAAAACATTCAGTACTTC.

The chain combines TRBV5-1 with TRBJ1-2, with 10 bases that match TRBD1. The CDR3 is made up of 13 amino acids. Trimming took 4 bases from V and 7 from J; bases not matched to a gene: 4. CDR1 is SGHRS, CDR2 YFSETQ, per germline. The CDR3 DNA reads TGCGCCAGCAGCCCGGACAGGGGGTTTGGCTACACCTTC. It encodes CASSPDRGFGYTF.

The DNA of the CDR3 is TGTGCCAGCAGCTTAGAAAGAGGGCTCTATGGCTACACCTTC. Its translation is CASSLERGLYGYTF. The rearrangement links TRBV7-9 to TRBJ1-2; D not resolved. V shed 1 base and J shed 4 bases, with 10 bases lying between them. The germline V gene has CDR1 SEHNR and CDR2 FQNEAQ (reference sequence). This CDR3 comprises 14 residues. The variable domain in full, with the rest retrieved from reference TRBV7-9 and TRBJ1-2, is DTGVSQNPRHKITKRGQNVTFRCDPISEHNRLYWYRQTLGQGPEFLTYFQNEAQLEKSRLLSDRFSAERPKGSFSTLEIQRTEQGDSAMYLCASSLERGLYGYTFGSGTRLTVV.

This chain uses TRBV5-1 with TRBJ2-2; 15 bases match TRBD2. Trimming took 1 base from V and 2 from J; bases not matched to a gene: 6. In germline, CDR1 is SGHRS, CDR2 YFSETQ. CDR3 length equals 19 residues. CDR3 sequence: CASSLRGLAGGSNTGELFF. CDR3 sequence (DNA): TGCGCCAGCAGCTTGCGGGGACTAGCGGGGGGCTCAAACACCGGGGAGCTGTTTTTT.

This chain's CDR3 is CASSPSTNNYEQYF. CDR3 coding DNA: TGTGCCAGCAGCCCTTCCACCAACAATTACGAGCAGTACTTC. The rearrangement links TRBV11-2 to TRBJ2-7, with unresolved D. The CDR3 spans 14 residues. Germline CDR1 and CDR2: SGHAT and FQNNGV. V was pared by 5 bases and J by 4 bases, with 15 bases between.

The CDR3 reads CASSPIRGARTEAFF. In nucleotides, the CDR3 is TGTGCCAGCAGCCCTATCAGGGGGGCGAGGACTGAAGCTTTCTTT. This chain connects TRBV27 to TRBJ1-1, with 7 bases identical to TRBD1. V shed 6 bases and J 5 bases; nucleotides not matched to a gene: 12. This CDR3 is built from 15 residues. CDR1 MNHEY and CDR2 SMNVEV come from the germline V gene (reference sequence).

This chain uses TRBV10-1 with TRBJ2-1; 8 bases fit TRBD2. The CDR3 has 14 amino acids. Germline loops: CDR1 WNHNN, CDR2 SYGVQD (reference sequence). Trimming at V came to 8 bases and at J to 5 bases, leaving 8 bases not matched to a gene. This CDR3 is CASGLAPLDNEQFF. CDR3 DNA: TGCGCCAGCGGACTAGCCCCTCTTGACAATGAGCAGTTCTTC.

V gene TRBV11-2 combines with J gene TRBJ1-5; 7 bases line up with TRBD1. Looked up from germline, CDR1 is SGHAT and CDR2 is FQNNGV. Trimming cost V 5 bases and J 0 bases; bases outside gene matches: 4. There are 15 residues in the CDR3. The CDR3 is CASSHGTDSNQPQHF. For the CDR3, the DNA is TGTGCCAGCAGCCATGGGACAGATAGCAATCAGCCCCAGCATTTT.

The chain links TRBV15 to TRBJ2-5; TRBD2 matches at 8 bases. The J call may not be correct, given that the DNA end is closer to TRBJ2-7. The CDR3 covers 17 residues. Germline V gives CDR1 LNHNV, CDR2 YYDKDF (reference sequence). In nucleotides, the CDR3 is TGTGCCACCAGCAGAGATCCCTATACTAGCGGTCTCTACGAGCAGTACTTC. Protein: CATSRDPYTSGLYEQYF.

The chain carries TRBV7-8 and TRBJ1-1; possible D gene TRBD1, 6 bases. This CDR3 is 18 amino acids long. CDR1 is SGHVS, CDR2 FQNEAQ, per germline. The germline V and J ends were trimmed by 4 bases and 0 bases, with 21 bases remaining between them. CDR3 DNA: TGTGCCAGCAGCTCGCCGACAGGTGGGGGCCAGGTGAACACTGAAGCTTTCTTT. Its translation: CASSSPTGGGQVNTEAFF.